These 3 T cell receptor beta chains were sequenced from one sample in a study of blood T cell repertoires in COVID-19. The table came from immunoSEQ multiplex PCR; TCRdb's copy has only in-frame clones and leaves some out. The profile shows about 280,000 clones, 88% of them singletons. Specimen: peripheral blood. These receptors all come from a woman in her 30s with COVID-19, enrolled during active disease.

The DNA for the CDR3 is TGTGCCAGCAGCTTAGAACGGGTCCGTCCCTACGAGCAGTACTTC. Its translation: CASSLERVRPYEQYF. V is TRBV7-8 and J is TRBJ2-7; D remains ambiguous. This CDR3 is built from 15 residues. Trimming removed 1 base from V and 2 bases from J, with 12 bases in between. Per the germline V gene, CDR1 is SGHVS and CDR2 is FQNEAQ.

This sequence joins TRBV7-9 and TRBJ1-2, with 8 bases aligning to TRBD1. CDR1 and CDR2 from the germline V gene are SEHNR and FQNEAQ (reference sequence). V dropped 5 bases and J dropped 1; count of bases not matched to a gene: 6. This CDR3 is 15 amino acids long. Here the CDR3 reads CASSTGDRSNYGYTF. The CDR3 DNA sequence: TGTGCCAGCAGCACCGGGGACAGGAGTAACTATGGCTACACCTTC.

The gene calls are TRBV6-5 and TRBJ2-7, with TRBD2 identical over 7 bases. The V gene end was trimmed by 6 bases and the J gene end by 4 bases; junction bases not matched to a gene: 3. The CDR3 has 12 amino acids. The V gene's germline CDR1 is MNHEY and CDR2 SVGAGI. The CDR3 DNA reads as TGTGCCAGCAGCGGACTAGGGTACGAGCAGTACTTC. Translation gives CASSGLGYEQYF.